The clone carrying this TCR beta chain was detected ten times or more. The target antigen is unknown. This entry is derived from a study of human T cells and chemical hapten exposure. TCRdb used MiXCR to reprocess the RACE reads, holding one entry per CDR3 protein. The table includes some 50,000 distinct CDR3 sequences, approximately 9.3% detected once. Findings and caveats of the study: Expanded TCRs formed significantly more large CDR3 similarity clusters than controls.

Indicated time point: patch test 1, 2 weeks after DPC sensitization. Treatment in this sample: therapeutic diphenylcyclopropenone sensitization with weekly scalp DPC. Between the trimmed V and J ends, which lost 7 bases and 6 bases, there was a span of 18 bases. Per germline, CDR1 MDHEN and CDR2 SYDVKM. The CDR3 covers 15 residues. The sequence was obtained from a woman between 40 and 55 years old with alopecia areata. Some clones in this sample may be carry-over from other donors' samples. The material was whole blood, obtained in connection with sensitization to the hapten diphenylcyclopropenone (DPC). This chain joins TRBV28 and TRBJ2-2, with D unresolved. The CDR3 sequence is CASKPGRTESGELFF. The CDR3 nucleotides read TGTGCCAGCAAACCCGGTCGGACGGAATCCGGGGAGCTGTTTTTT.